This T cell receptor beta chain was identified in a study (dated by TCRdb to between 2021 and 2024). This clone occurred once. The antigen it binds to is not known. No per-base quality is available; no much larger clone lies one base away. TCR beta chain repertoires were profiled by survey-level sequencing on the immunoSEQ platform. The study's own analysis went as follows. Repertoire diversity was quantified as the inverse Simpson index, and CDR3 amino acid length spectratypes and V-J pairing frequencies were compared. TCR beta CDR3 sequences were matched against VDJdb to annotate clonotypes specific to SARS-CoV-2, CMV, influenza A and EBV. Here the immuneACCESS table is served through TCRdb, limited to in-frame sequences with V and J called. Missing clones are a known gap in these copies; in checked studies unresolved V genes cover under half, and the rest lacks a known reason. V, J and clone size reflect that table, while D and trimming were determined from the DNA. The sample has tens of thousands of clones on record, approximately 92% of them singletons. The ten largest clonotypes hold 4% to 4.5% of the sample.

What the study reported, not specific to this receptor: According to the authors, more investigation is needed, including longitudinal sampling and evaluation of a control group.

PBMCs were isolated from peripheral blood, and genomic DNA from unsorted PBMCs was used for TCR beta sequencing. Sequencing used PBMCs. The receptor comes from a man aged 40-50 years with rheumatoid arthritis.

The sequenced DNA is TGTGCCAGCAGGGCTACCGGGGGTCGTGGCTACACCTTC. It specifies CASRATGGRGYTF. The chain employs TRBV2 and TRBJ1-2; matching of 5 bases hints at TRBD1 as the D gene. CDR1 and CDR2 are read off the germline V gene as SNHLY and FYNNEI. The trim is 6 bases for V and 7 bases for J, with a gap of 15 bases between the germline ends. From its cysteine to its phenylalanine, the CDR3 spans 13 amino acids. Only the CDR3 DNA is retained, 39 bases long and in frame from the first base. Joined to the reference TRBV2 and TRBJ1-2 proteins, this CDR3 gives the full variable domain: EPEVTQTPSHQVTQMGQEVILRCVPISNHLYFYWYRQILGQKVEFLVSFYNNEISEKSEIFDDQFSVERPDGSNFTLKIRSTKLEDSAMYFCASRATGGRGYTFGSGTRLTVV.